The next 2 T cell receptor beta chains were all read from a single sample in a study of blood T cells in healthy people across ages. It was with a sample-barcoded 5' primer and a J-beta primer mix that a second PCR of about 6 to 11 cycles was run. TCRdb processed the 5' RACE reads anew with MiXCR; each CDR3 protein has one entry. The sample includes fewer than 1 million distinct CDR3 sequences, more than 40% of them seen just once. The sequencing input was blood. The receptor set was obtained from a man between 60 and 70 years old in good health.

This clonotype has only a few counts. V gene TRBV20-1 combines with J gene TRBJ2-1; D possibly corresponds to TRBD2 (7 bases). The CDR3 length is 15 residues. V was shortened by 5 bases and J by 2 bases, with 16 bases between the two germline ends. Germline CDR1 and CDR2: DFQATT and SNEGSKA (reference sequence). Here the CDR3 DNA reads TGCAGTGCTCCCAAAGGGGGGGGGGCCTACAATGAGCAGTTCTTC. The encoded protein is CSAPKGGGAYNEQFF.

The chain combines TRBV11-2 with TRBJ2-7; D gene uncertain. The CDR3 is 14 amino acids. The germline V gene has CDR1 SGHAT and CDR2 FQNNGV. With 5 bases removed from V and 3 bases from J, the gap between germline ends came to 14 bases. The DNA of the CDR3 is TGTGCCAGCAGCGTAGTGGTCAGTTACTACGAGCAGTACTTC. Its translation: CASSVVVSYYEQYF.